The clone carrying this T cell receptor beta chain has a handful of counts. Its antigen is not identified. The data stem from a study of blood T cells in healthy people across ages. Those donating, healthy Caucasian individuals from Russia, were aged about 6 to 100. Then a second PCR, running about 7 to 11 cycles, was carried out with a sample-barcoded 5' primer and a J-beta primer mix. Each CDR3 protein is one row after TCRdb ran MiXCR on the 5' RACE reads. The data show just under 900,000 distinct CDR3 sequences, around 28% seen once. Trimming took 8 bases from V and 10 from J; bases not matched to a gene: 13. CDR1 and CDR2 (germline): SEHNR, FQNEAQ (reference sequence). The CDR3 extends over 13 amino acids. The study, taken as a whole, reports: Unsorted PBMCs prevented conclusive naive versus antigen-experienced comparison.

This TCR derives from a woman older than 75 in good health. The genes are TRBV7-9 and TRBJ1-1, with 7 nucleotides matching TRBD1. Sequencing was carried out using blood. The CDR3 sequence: CASSTGQAGAAFF. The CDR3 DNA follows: TGTGCCAGCTCCACTGGACAGGCGGGGGCAGCTTTCTTT.